This T cell receptor (beta chain) is drawn from a study of a mutant IDH1 vaccine in newly diagnosed glioma. As for the study in general: Patients were pretreated with radiotherapy, temozolomide, or both, mostly both.

Study conclusions and caveats: Immune responses induced by the vaccine were seen in 93.3% of patients, spanning multiple MHC alleles.

Only in-frame clones appear in the TCRdb table, and some are missing; sequencing was by immunoSEQ multiplex PCR. Here the sample spans tens of thousands of clones, 75% to 95% being singletons. Turning to this clone: Antigen specificity is unknown.

Germline V gives CDR1 SGHRS, CDR2 YFSETQ. With 5 bases removed from V and 1 base from J, the gap between germline ends came to 9 bases. There are 14 residues in the CDR3. Sample time point: baseline, week 1 (first vaccination visit). Stated treatment: pre-vaccination baseline after standard-of-care therapy. In every donor, the tumor was a new WHO grade 3 or 4 IDH1-mutant, ATRX-lost astrocytoma. This rearrangement joins TRBV5-1 to TRBJ2-2, with D perhaps TRBD1 or TRBD2 (5 bases each). The sequence was collected from a man aged 50-59 years with glioma. The sequenced sample was PBMCs, obtained from a glioma patient treated with radiotherapy, temozolomide or both. CDR3 sequence reads: CASRGTVNTGELFF. The CDR3 DNA is TGCGCCAGCAGGGGGACGGTGAACACCGGGGAGCTGTTTTTT.